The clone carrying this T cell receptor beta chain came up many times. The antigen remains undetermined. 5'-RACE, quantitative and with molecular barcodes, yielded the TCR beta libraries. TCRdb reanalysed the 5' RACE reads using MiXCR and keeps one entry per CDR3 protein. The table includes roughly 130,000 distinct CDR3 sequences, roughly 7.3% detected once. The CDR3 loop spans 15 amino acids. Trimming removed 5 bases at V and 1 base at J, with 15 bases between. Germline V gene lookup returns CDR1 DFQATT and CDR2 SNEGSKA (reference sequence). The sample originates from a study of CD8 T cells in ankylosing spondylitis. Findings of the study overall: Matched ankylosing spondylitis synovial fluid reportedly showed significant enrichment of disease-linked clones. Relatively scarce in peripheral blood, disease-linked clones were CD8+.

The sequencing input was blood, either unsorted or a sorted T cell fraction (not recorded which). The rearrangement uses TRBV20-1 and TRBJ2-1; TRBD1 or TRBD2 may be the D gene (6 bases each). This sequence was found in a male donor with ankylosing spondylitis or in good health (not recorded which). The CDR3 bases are TGCAGTGCTCGGGGGCCCCTCGCTTCCTACAATGAGCAGTTCTTC. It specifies CSARGPLASYNEQFF.